Listed below are T cell receptor beta chains from one sample, sequenced in a study of cytomegalovirus exposure and HLA in healthy donors. The repertoire was sequenced with immunoSEQ multiplex PCR; TCRdb's copy has only in-frame clones and lacks some. The sample holds 100,000 to 150,000 clones, approximately 78% seen once. The specimen was PBMCs. The receptors originated from a human donor in good health. The CDR3 runs from the conserved cysteine through the conserved F or W. D genes are given only for firm matches. The size entry is marked missing in some rows and otherwise reads once, few, many or a size class.

V	D	J	size	CDR3	DNA
TRBV19	.	TRBJ1-5	.	CASTSGVAQPQHF	TGTGCCAGTACTTCCGGAGTGGCTCAGCCCCAGCATTTT
TRBV5-5	TRBD2	TRBJ2-7	.	CASSPVGGYDEQYF	TGTGCCAGCAGCCCCGTGGGAGGGTACGACGAGCAGTACTTC
TRBV30	.	TRBJ1-4	.	CAYRDMGGNEKLFF	TGTGCCTACCGGGACATGGGAGGGAATGAAAAACTGTTTTTT
TRBV11-1	.	TRBJ1-4	few	CASSRTDNEKLFF	TGTGCCAGCAGCCGGACAGATAATGAAAAACTGTTTTTT
TRBV19	.	TRBJ1-2	.	CASSIGVTRVNGYTF	TGTGCCAGTAGTATCGGGGTAACAAGGGTAAATGGCTACACCTTC
TRBV6-5	.	TRBJ1-4	few	CASRGTPTTNEKLFF	TGTGCCAGCAGGGGGACACCAACAACTAATGAAAAACTGTTTTTT
TRBV7-2	.	TRBJ1-2	.	CASSPYREYGYTF	TGTGCCAGCAGCCCCTACAGGGAATATGGCTACACCTTC
TRBV7-3	.	TRBJ2-1	.	CASSFWGGSSSYNEQFF	TGTGCCAGCAGCTTTTGGGGCGGCTCGAGCTCCTACAATGAGCAGTTCTTC
TRBV5-4	TRBD2	TRBJ2-3	.	CASSWRRERADTQYF	TGTGCCAGCAGCTGGCGGCGGGAGAGGGCAGATACGCAGTATTTT
TRBV6-4	TRBD2	TRBJ2-1	.	CASSETGLAGSEQFF	TGTGCCAGCAGTGAAACGGGGCTAGCGGGTAGTGAGCAGTTCTTC
TRBV5-1	.	TRBJ2-1	.	CASSLVPRGTKAGTIKQFF	TGCGCCAGCAGCTTGGTTCCCAGGGGCACTAAAGCGGGGACAATTAAGCAGTTCTTC
TRBV27	.	TRBJ1-5	.	CASSRQSNQPQHF	TGTGCCAGCAGTCGACAGAGTAATCAACCCCAGCATTTT